Sequencing of this TCR beta chain was carried out in a study of blood T cell repertoires in COVID-19. At the level of the study: COVID-19 samples collected from the United States, Italy and Spain covered acute and convalescent phases. The cDNA or gDNA used as material had been derived from T cells, B-cell-depleted T cells, or PBMCs.

This clone was seen once. Study processing details: Amplified reference gene primers provided the basis for estimating nucleated cell counts. TCRdb's copy holds only in-frame clones and misses some; the assay was immunoSEQ multiplex PCR. The V and J calls and the clone size are those of that table, but D and trimming were determined from the DNA. The profile shows approximately 180,000 clones, about 81% of them singletons. This clonotype was sampled from a woman between 70 and 85 years old with acute or convalescent COVID-19. Sequences were obtained from peripheral blood.

CDR3 in amino acids: CASSRGQGYNSPLHF. As DNA, the CDR3 is TGCGCCAGCAGCAGGGGACAGGGCTATAATTCACCCCTCCACTTT. V usage is TRBV5-1 and J usage is TRBJ1-6, with TRBD1 identical over 9 bases. V shed 4 bases, J shed 3 bases, and the junction held 2 bases outside the gene matches. The germline V gene encodes CDR1 SGHRS and CDR2 YFSETQ. This CDR3 has 15 residues.